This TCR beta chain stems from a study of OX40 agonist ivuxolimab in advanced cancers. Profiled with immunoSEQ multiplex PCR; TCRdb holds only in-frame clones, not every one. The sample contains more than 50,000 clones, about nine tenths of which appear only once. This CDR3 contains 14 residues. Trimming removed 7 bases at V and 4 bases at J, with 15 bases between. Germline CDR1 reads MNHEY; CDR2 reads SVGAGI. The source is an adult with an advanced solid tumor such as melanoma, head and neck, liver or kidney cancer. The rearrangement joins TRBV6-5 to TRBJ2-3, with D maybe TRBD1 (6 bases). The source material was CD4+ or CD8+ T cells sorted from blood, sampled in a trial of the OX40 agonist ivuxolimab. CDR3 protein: CASTPPGAADTQYF. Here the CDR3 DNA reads TGTGCCAGCACCCCCCCAGGGGCAGCAGATACGCAGTATTTT.